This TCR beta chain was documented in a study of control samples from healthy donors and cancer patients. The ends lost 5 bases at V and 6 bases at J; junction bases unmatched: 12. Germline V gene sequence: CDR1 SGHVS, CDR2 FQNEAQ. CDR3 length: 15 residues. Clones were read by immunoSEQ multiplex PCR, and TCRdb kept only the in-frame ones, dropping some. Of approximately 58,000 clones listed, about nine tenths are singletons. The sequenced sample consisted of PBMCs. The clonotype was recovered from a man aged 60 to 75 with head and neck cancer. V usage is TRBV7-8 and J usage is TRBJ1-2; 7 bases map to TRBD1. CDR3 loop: CASSPSRGGRNGYTF. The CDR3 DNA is TGTGCCAGCAGCCCTTCTCGAGGGGGCAGGAATGGCTACACCTTC. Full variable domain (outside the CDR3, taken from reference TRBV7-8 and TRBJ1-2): GAGVSQSPRYKVAKRGQDVALRCDPISGHVSLFWYQQALGQGPEFLTYFQNEAQLDKSGLPSDRFFAERPEGSVSTLKIQRTQQEDSAVYLCASSPSRGGRNGYTFGSGTRLTVV.